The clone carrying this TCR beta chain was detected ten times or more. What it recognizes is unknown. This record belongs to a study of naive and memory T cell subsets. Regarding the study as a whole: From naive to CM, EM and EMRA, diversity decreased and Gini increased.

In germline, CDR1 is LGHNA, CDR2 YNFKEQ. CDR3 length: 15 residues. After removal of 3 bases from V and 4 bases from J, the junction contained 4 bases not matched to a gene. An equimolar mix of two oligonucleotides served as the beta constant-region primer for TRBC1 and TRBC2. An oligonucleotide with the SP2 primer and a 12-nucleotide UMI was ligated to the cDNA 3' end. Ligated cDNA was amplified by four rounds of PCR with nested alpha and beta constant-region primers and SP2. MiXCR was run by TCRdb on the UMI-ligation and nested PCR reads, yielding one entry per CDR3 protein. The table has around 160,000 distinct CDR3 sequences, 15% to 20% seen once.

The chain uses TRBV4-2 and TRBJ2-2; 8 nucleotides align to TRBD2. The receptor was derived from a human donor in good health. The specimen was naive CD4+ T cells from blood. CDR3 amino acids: CASSQRLAGTGELFF. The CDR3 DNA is TGTGCCAGCAGCCAGAGGCTAGCGGGCACCGGGGAGCTGTTTTTT.